Following are 19 T cell receptor beta chains from one sample sequenced in a study of T cell responses to AZD1222 COVID-19 vaccine. The table came from immunoSEQ multiplex PCR; TCRdb's copy has only in-frame clones and leaves some out. The sample has about 59,000 clones; about 79% are singletons. This specimen consisted of peripheral blood, obtained on day 0 of AZD1222 vaccination. These receptors all stem from an adult in good health.

The chain recombines TRBV28 with TRBJ1-5; D unresolved. V was cut by 3 bases and J by 4 bases, with 10 bases left in between. In germline, CDR1 is MDHEN, CDR2 SYDVKM. CDR3 length: 14 residues. DNA for the CDR3: TGTGCCAGCAGTTTGTCGGGGAGGAATCAGCCCCAGCATTTT. As protein: CASSLSGRNQPQHF.

V usage is TRBV7-2 and J usage is TRBJ2-7; 9 bases agree with TRBD1. Germline V gene sequence: CDR1 SGHTA, CDR2 FQGNSA. CDR3 length equals 14 residues. The J segment lost 3 bases and the V segment lost 1 base, leaving 1 base of the junction unmatched. The DNA for the CDR3 is TGTGCCAGCAGCTTAGGGGACAGGGACTACGAGCAGTACTTC. Encoded protein: CASSLGDRDYEQYF.

The CDR3 loop reads CASSQENIGHTEAFF. Written as DNA, the CDR3 is TGCGCCAGCAGCCAAGAAAACATCGGCCACACTGAAGCTTTCTTT. This chain links TRBV4-3 with TRBJ1-1; D remains unclear. V lost 0 bases and J 3 bases, leaving 11 bases between the germline ends. From germline, CDR1 is LGHNA and CDR2 YSLEER. The CDR3 consists of 15 residues.

The J gene is TRBJ2-2, the V gene TRBV6-1; a possible D gene is TRBD2 (5 bases). Trimming left V 3 bases short and J 2 bases short, with 7 bases between. CDR1 and CDR2 from the germline V gene are MNHNS and SASEGT. CDR3 length: 14 residues. Written as DNA, the CDR3 is TGTGCCAGCAGTGACGGGATAAACACCGGGGAGCTGTTTTTT. Protein sequence: CASSDGINTGELFF.

The count of this clone is one. The V and J genes are TRBV7-2 and TRBJ2-2; TRBD2 matches at 9 bases. Germline V lookup: CDR1 SGHTA, CDR2 FQGNSA. This CDR3 comprises 16 residues. Trimming removed 5 bases from V and 4 bases from J; junction bases left unmatched: 8. CDR3 residues: CASSLLPGLATGELFF. CDR3 DNA sequence: TGTGCCAGCAGCCTACTCCCGGGACTAGCCACCGGGGAGCTGTTTTTT.

The V gene is TRBV7-9, the J gene TRBJ2-5, with 11 bases fitting TRBD2. CDR3 length: 13 residues. V trimming: 6 bases; J trimming: 4 bases; junction bases outside the gene matches: 1. CDR1 and CDR2 (germline): SEHNR, FQNEAQ (reference sequence). In DNA, the CDR3 is TGTGCCAGCAGTCTAGCGGGAGGAGAGACCCAGTACTTC. It encodes CASSLAGGETQYF.

DNA of the CDR3: TGTGCCAGTAGTATATTAGATTCCGGTCAGCCCCAGCATTTT. Protein sequence: CASSILDSGQPQHF. This chain joins TRBV19 and TRBJ1-5; D gene uncertain. The CDR3 is made up of 14 amino acids. The germline V gene has CDR1 LNHDA and CDR2 SQIVND (reference sequence). Trimming pared 2 bases from V and 6 bases from J, leaving 11 bases between.

The chain links TRBV19 to TRBJ2-7; D is possibly TRBD1 (6 bases). CDR1 and CDR2 (germline): LNHDA, SQIVND (reference sequence). CDR3 length equals 18 residues. The V end lost 2 bases, the J end lost 7 bases, and 27 bases lay between the germline ends. The CDR3 region is CASSISQASGQLREEQYF. The CDR3 DNA sequence: TGTGCCAGTAGTATATCTCAGGCCAGCGGACAGCTTCGGGAAGAGCAGTACTTC.

This clone was found a few times. The J gene is TRBJ2-1, the V gene TRBV19; 15 nucleotides line up with TRBD2. The J segment lost 7 bases and the V segment lost 4 bases, leaving 8 bases of the junction unmatched. CDR1 and CDR2 (germline): LNHDA, SQIVND (reference sequence). There are 17 residues in the CDR3. This CDR3 reads CASSRTSGRGFRNEQFF. CDR3 nucleotides: TGTGCCAGTAGTAGGACTAGCGGGAGGGGTTTTCGGAATGAGCAGTTCTTC.

The rearrangement links TRBV9 to TRBJ2-1; 12 bases are shared with TRBD2. The CDR3 is made up of 16 amino acids. Per the germline V gene, CDR1 is SGDLS and CDR2 is YYNGEE. The ends lost 0 bases at V and 9 bases at J; junction bases unmatched: 7. CDR3 nucleotide sequence: TGTGCCAGCAGCGTAGGAGGACTAGCGGGATTGGTTGAGCAGTTCTTC. Amino acid sequence: CASSVGGLAGLVEQFF. The entire variable domain, with the rest obtained from reference TRBV9 and TRBJ2-1, is as follows: DSGVTQTPKHLITATGQRVTLRCSPRSGDLSVYWYQQSLDQGLQFLIQYYNGEERAKGNILERFSAQQFPDLHSELNLSSLELGDSALYFCASSVGGLAGLVEQFFGPGTRLTVL.

There are a few counts of this clone. The chain joins TRBV6-2 or TRBV6-3 to TRBJ1-2; unclear D gene. Trimming took off 2 bases at V and 1 base at J, with 14 bases between the two ends. Germline lookup yields CDR1 MNHEY and CDR2 SVGEGT. The CDR3 length is 16 residues. For the CDR3, the DNA is TGTGCCAGCAGTTACCCCCAGCCGCGCTTTAACTATGGCTACACCTTC. Encoded protein: CASSYPQPRFNYGYTF.

This clone was detected a few times. V and J are TRBV12-3 or TRBV12-4 and TRBJ1-1; no clear D. Trimming stripped 3 bases from V and 6 bases from J, with 11 bases between. This CDR3 is built from 13 residues. The CDR3 DNA is TGTGCCAGCAGTTTCCCCCCTCAGGCTGAAGCTTTCTTT. This encodes CASSFPPQAEAFF.

The V and J genes are TRBV27 and TRBJ2-5; maybe TRBD2 (6 bases). V lost 7 bases and J 3 bases, leaving 15 bases between the germline ends. Germline CDR1 reads MNHEY; CDR2 reads SMNVEV (reference sequence). The CDR3 has 14 residues. CDR3 nucleotides: TGTGCCAGCAAAACACAGTCGGGGGAAGAGACCCAGTACTTC. Its protein product is CASKTQSGEETQYF.

CDR3 DNA sequence: TGTGCCAGCAGCGTAGAAGGGACTAGCGGGGCCTCGCAGTATTTT. It yields the protein CASSVEGTSGASQYF. This chain connects TRBV9 to TRBJ2-3, with 13 bases matching TRBD2. V lost 0 bases to trimming and J lost 10 bases; unmatched junction nucleotides: 5. The CDR3 totals 15 residues. Germline CDR1 is SGDLS and CDR2 is YYNGEE.

The chain links TRBV10-3 to TRBJ2-7, with TRBD1 identical over 9 bases. The CDR3 sequence is 15 residues long. J gave up 3 bases and V 4 bases, and 7 bases lay outside the gene matches. Germline lookup yields CDR1 ENHRY and CDR2 SYGVKD. The CDR3 DNA is TGTGCCATCAGTGGTGTGGACAGGGGAAGCTACGAGCAGTACTTC. It is translated as CAISGVDRGSYEQYF.

V is TRBV18 and J is TRBJ2-2; D unresolved. CDR1 is KGHSH and CDR2 is LQKENI in the germline V gene. This CDR3 comprises 12 residues. The V end was cut by 2 bases, the J end by 7 bases, with 5 bases between. CDR3 nucleotides: TGTGCCAGCTCACCAGCCGGCGGGGAGCTGTTTTTT. Translated, it gives CASSPAGGELFF.

The genes are TRBV7-9 and TRBJ1-2; no clear D. Looked up from germline, CDR1 is SEHNR and CDR2 is FQNEAQ (reference sequence). V was pared by 2 bases and J by 8 bases, with 9 bases between. The CDR3 is made up of 12 amino acids. CDR3 loop: CASSLMNGGYTF. CDR3 DNA sequence: TGTGCCAGCAGCTTAATGAACGGCGGCTACACCTTC.

CDR3 loop: CASSYRDLDEQFF. The CDR3, as DNA: TGCGCCAGCAGCTACAGGGACCTCGATGAGCAGTTCTTC. V gene TRBV5-1 combines with J gene TRBJ2-1, with D possibly matching TRBD1 (6 bases). The V end lost 3 bases, the J end lost 8 bases, and 12 bases lay between the germline ends. CDR1 and CDR2 (germline): SGHRS, YFSETQ. The length of the CDR3 is 13 residues. Combining the CDR3 with reference TRBV5-1 and TRBJ2-1 gives the whole variable domain KAGVTQTPRYLIKTRGQQVTLSCSPISGHRSVSWYQQTPGQGLQFLFEYFSETQRNKGNFPGRFSGRQFSNSRSEMNVSTLELGDSALYLCASSYRDLDEQFFGPGTRLTVL.

V usage is TRBV28 and J usage is TRBJ1-1; TRBD1 matches 9 bases. The length of the CDR3 is 14 residues. The germline CDR1 and CDR2 sequences are MDHEN and SYDVKM. Trimming took 6 bases from V and 4 from J; bases not matched to a gene: 6. Written as DNA, the CDR3 is TGTGCCAGCAGGGAGGACAGGGGTGGCACTGAAGCTTTCTTT. Translated: CASREDRGGTEAFF.